These T cell receptor beta chains were read from a single sample in a study of blood T cell repertoires in COVID-19. The assay was immunoSEQ multiplex PCR, and TCRdb's table has in-frame clones only and misses some. The sample lists tens of thousands of clones, about 90% occurring once. Sequenced sample: peripheral blood. These receptors all come from a human donor in a cohort sampled during active COVID-19. The CDR3 runs from the conserved cysteine through the conserved F or W. D genes are given only for firm matches.

j_call | v_call | d_call | cdr3_aa
TRBJ2-7 | TRBV5-4 | TRBD2 | CASSLVAGGPSEQYF
TRBJ2-1 | TRBV5-4 | TRBD2 | CASSLTSGSYEQFF
TRBJ1-4 | TRBV19 | - | CASSISGEKLFF
TRBJ2-3 | TRBV5-1 | TRBD2 | CASSSAGGPTDTQYF
TRBJ2-1 | TRBV4-1 | - | CASKLDFAVYNEQFF
TRBJ2-3 | TRBV9 | - | CASSVVSGGSTDTQYF
TRBJ2-5 | TRBV24-1 | TRBD1 | CATSNDRGGQETQYF
TRBJ1-1 | TRBV29-1 | TRBD1 | CSVRTGGVTEAFF
TRBJ2-1 | TRBV14 | - | CATTNDDRGEQFF
TRBJ2-3 | TRBV4-1 | TRBD2 | CASSEGLAGLGDTQYF
TRBJ2-7 | TRBV9 | TRBD1 | CASSPPGQGKYEQYF
TRBJ2-5 | TRBV7-9 | TRBD2 | CASSLGLAGGSYQETQYF
TRBJ2-5 | TRBV5-6 | TRBD1 | CASSPTLTGGFKTQYF
TRBJ2-2 | TRBV6-2/TRBV6-3 | TRBD2 | CASSSGGYTGELFF
TRBJ1-1 | TRBV6-1 | - | CASSENNPNTEAFF
TRBJ1-2 | TRBV5-1 | TRBD1 | CASSRTGLVTYGYTF
TRBJ1-2 | TRBV29-1 | - | CSALQGYGYTF
TRBJ1-1 | TRBV11-3 | TRBD1 | CASSSGTDTEAFF
TRBJ1-5 | TRBV2 | - | CASSGPAYQPQHF
TRBJ2-7 | TRBV13 | TRBD2 | CASSLRGGSESYEQYF
TRBJ1-1 | TRBV7-3 | - | CASSLQGLGTEAFF
TRBJ2-2 | TRBV19 | TRBD2 | CASRGLAATGELFF
TRBJ2-1 | TRBV27 | TRBD2 | CASSLGGGFNEQFF
TRBJ2-3 | TRBV4-1 | - | CASSQGVGRLADTQYF
TRBJ2-2 | TRBV4-2 | - | CASSQDHRTPNTGELFF
TRBJ2-5 | TRBV5-6 | TRBD1 | CASSLDPTGGLETQYF
TRBJ2-7 | TRBV2 | TRBD1 | CASRPSPGTDIYEQYF
TRBJ2-1 | TRBV28 | TRBD1 | CASIPGQYNEQFF
TRBJ2-1 | TRBV6-5 | TRBD1 | CASTRDRVINEQFF
TRBJ2-1 | TRBV19 | TRBD2 | CASHRTSTHNEQFF
TRBJ2-5 | TRBV3-1/TRBV3-2 | TRBD1 | CASSQAAGGRETQYF
TRBJ1-1 | TRBV9 | - | CASSPTARGPMNTEAFF
TRBJ1-3 | TRBV15 | - | CATSSPSGNSGNTIYF
TRBJ2-1 | TRBV18 | TRBD2 | CASSPSSGGYNEQFF
TRBJ2-3 | TRBV27 | TRBD2 | CASREWGLAGTDTQYF
TRBJ2-7 | TRBV10-3 | TRBD1 | CAISSALRQGLYEQYF